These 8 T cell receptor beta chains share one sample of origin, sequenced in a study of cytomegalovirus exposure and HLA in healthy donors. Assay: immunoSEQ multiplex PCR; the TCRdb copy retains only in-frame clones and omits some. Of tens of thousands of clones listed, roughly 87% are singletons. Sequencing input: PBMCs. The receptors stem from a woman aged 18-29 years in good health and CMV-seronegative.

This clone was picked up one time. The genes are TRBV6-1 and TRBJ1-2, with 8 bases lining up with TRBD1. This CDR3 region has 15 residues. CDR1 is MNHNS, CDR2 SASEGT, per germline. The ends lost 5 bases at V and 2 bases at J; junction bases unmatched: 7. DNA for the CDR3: TGTGCCAGCAGTTCGACGACAGGGGCCAACTATGGCTACACCTTC. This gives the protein CASSSTTGANYGYTF.

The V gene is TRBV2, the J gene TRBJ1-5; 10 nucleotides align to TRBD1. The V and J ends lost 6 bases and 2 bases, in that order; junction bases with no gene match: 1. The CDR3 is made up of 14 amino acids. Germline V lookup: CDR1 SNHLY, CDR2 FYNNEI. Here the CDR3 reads CASSGTGGNQPQHF. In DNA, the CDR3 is TGTGCCAGCAGCGGGACAGGGGGCAATCAGCCCCAGCATTTT.

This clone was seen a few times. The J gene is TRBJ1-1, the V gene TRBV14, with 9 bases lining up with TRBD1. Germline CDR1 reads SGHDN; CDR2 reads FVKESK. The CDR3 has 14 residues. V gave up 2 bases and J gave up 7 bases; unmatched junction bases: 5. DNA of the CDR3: TGTGCCAGCAGCCAAAAGACAGGGGGGGATGAAGCTTTCTTT. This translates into CASSQKTGGDEAFF.

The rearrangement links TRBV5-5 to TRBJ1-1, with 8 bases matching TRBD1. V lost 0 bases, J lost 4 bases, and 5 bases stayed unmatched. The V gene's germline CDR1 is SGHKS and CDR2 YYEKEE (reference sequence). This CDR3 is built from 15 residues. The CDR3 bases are TGTGCCAGCAGCTTGGGGGGAACAGGGGGCACTGAAGCTTTCTTT. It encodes CASSLGGTGGTEAFF. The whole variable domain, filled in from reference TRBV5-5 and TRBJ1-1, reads DAGVTQSPTHLIKTRGQQVTLRCSPISGHKSVSWYQQVLGQGPQFIFQYYEKEERGRGNFPDRFSARQFPNYSSELNVNALLLGDSALYLCASSLGGTGGTEAFFGQGTRLTVV.

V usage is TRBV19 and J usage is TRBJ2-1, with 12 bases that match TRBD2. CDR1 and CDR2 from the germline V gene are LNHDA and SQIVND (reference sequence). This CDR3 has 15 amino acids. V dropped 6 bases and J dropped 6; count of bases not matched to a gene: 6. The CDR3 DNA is TGTGCCAGTAGGCTAGCGGGAGGGGAAGCCAATGAGCAGTTCTTC. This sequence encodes CASRLAGGEANEQFF.

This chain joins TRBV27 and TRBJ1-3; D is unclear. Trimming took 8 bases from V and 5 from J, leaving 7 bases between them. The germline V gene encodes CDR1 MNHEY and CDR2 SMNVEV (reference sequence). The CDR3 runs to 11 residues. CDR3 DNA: TGTGCCAGCGTTGGCAGAAACACCATATATTTT. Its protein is CASVGRNTIYF.

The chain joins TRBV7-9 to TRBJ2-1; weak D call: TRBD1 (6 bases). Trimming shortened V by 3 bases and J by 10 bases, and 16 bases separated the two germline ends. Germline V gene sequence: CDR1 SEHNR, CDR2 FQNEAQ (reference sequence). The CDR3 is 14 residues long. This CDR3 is CASSLGQTRREQFF. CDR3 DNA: TGTGCCAGCAGCTTGGGACAAACCAGACGAGAGCAGTTCTTC. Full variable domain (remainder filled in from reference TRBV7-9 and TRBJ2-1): DTGVSQNPRHKITKRGQNVTFRCDPISEHNRLYWYRQTLGQGPEFLTYFQNEAQLEKSRLLSDRFSAERPKGSFSTLEIQRTEQGDSAMYLCASSLGQTRREQFFGPGTRLTVL.

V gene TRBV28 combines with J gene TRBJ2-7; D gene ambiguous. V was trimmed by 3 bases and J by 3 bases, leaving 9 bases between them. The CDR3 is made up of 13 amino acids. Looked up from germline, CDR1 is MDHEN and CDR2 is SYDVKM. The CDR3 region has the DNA TGTGCCAGCAGTTTCACAGCCAGCTACGAGCAGTACTTC. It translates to CASSFTASYEQYF.